This entry concerns a single TCR beta chain. The antigen remains unidentified. Trimming pared 5 bases from V and 2 bases from J, leaving 16 bases between. Germline assignment: CDR1 DFQATT and CDR2 SNEGSKA (reference sequence). The CDR3 runs 15 residues. This sample stems from a study of post-analysis software for immune sequencing data. Study conclusions and caveats: With TRBV5-6, TRBV5-1 and TRBV20-1 included, 4 to 6 TRBV segments were more frequent in patients than in controls.

Carried by the TCR beta cDNA libraries were unique molecular identifiers. MiXCR, run by TCRdb on the PCR reads, gives a single entry per CDR3 protein. The sample yields 750,000 to 950,000 distinct CDR3 sequences, about 53% seen once. The rearrangement joins TRBV20-1 to TRBJ2-1; D remains unclear. The receptor comes from a girl aged 5-17 years with multiple sclerosis. Sequenced input: blood. CDR3 region: CSASAPSAPYNEQFF. CDR3 in DNA: TGCAGTGCTTCCGCCCCGTCCGCCCCCTACAATGAGCAGTTCTTC.